This note documents a single T cell receptor (beta chain) sequence. Its antigen has not been determined. It has no much larger one-base neighbor in the sample; base qualities were not kept. The library relied on the immunoSEQ multiplex PCR assay. The clones in this table, taken by TCRdb from immuneACCESS, are in-frame only. Not every clone is retained; where verified, under half of the shortfall comes from an unresolved V gene, and the cause of the rest is unknown. The sample table holds approximately 100,000 clones, of which roughly 84% were seen once. Of the sample, about 36% is held by the ten largest clones. The germline V gene encodes CDR1 LNHDA and CDR2 SQIVND (reference sequence). The CDR3 starts with the cysteine, ends with the phenylalanine, and has 13 residues. The only DNA kept is the CDR3, 39 bases in frame from the first base. V is clipped by 7 bases and J by 4 bases, and the sequence between their germline boundaries is 13 bases long.

This sample was included in a study of control samples from healthy donors and cancer patients (dated by TCRdb to about 2020). The specimen sequenced was PBMCs. This TCR was recovered from a man aged 65-85 years with lung cancer. The chain is assembled from TRBV19 and TRBJ1-1; the D gene assignment is ambiguous. The nucleotides read TGTGCCAGTACAGTGGTTGTTGGCACTGAAGCTTTCTTT. It encodes CASTVVVGTEAFF.